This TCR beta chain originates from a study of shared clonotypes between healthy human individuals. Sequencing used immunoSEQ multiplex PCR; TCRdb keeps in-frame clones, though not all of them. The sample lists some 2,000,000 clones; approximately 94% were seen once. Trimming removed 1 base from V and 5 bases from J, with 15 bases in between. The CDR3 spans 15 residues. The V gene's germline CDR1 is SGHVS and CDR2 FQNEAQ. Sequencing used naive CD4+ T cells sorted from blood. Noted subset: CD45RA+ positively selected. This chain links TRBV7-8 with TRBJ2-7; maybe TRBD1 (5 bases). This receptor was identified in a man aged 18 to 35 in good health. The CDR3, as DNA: TGTGCCAGCAGCTTAGGCAGGGTGGTGGAAGACGAGCAGTACTTC. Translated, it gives CASSLGRVVEDEQYF.